This is a list of T cell receptor beta chains from one sample in a study of prognosis after radiotherapy for stage I lung cancer. MiXCR, run by TCRdb on the multiplex PCR reads, gives a single entry per CDR3 protein. The data contain over 50,000 distinct CDR3 sequences, 30% to 40% of them seen just once; the ten biggest clones take up 8% to 9.5%. The starting material was PBMCs, obtained before or after stereotactic body radiation therapy (not recorded which). These receptors originate from a donor of 50 years or more with non-small cell lung cancer. Both conserved end residues are part of each CDR3. D genes are given only for firm matches. Clone size is not always given. Where it is, it says once, few, many or a class for expanded clones.

TGTGCCAGCAGTCCGCTGAACAGCAATCAGCCCCAGCATTTT	CASSPLNSNQPQHF	TRBV6-1	14	many	-	TRBJ1-5
TGTGCCAGCAGCGAAGGACAGGGCGGTGGCTACACCTTC	CASSEGQGGGYTF	TRBV27	13	many	TRBD1	TRBJ1-2
TGTGCCAGCAGTCGTTCGGGCCTCGAACTGGTCTATGTCTACACCTTC	CASSRSGLELVYVYTF	TRBV6-2/TRBV6-3	16	-	-	TRBJ1-2
TGTGCCAGCAGACGGGGGGGAGCTGGGGCCAACGTCCTGACTTTC	CASRRGGAGANVLTF	TRBV6-1	15	many	TRBD2	TRBJ2-6
TGCGCCAGCAGCTTGAACGGGAGGGCCATCAATGAGCAGTTCTTC	CASSLNGRAINEQFF	TRBV5-1	15	-	TRBD2	TRBJ2-1
TGTGCCAGCAGCTCCCTCGTCACAGATACGCAGTATTTT	CASSSLVTDTQYF	TRBV7-2	13	-	-	TRBJ2-3
TGTGCCTGGAGTGTTTGGCGGTTTACTTACGAGCAGTACTTC	CAWSVWRFTYEQYF	TRBV30	14	many	-	TRBJ2-7
TGCAGCGACCTACTAGGAGATACGCAGTATTTT	CSDLLGDTQYF	TRBV29-1	11	many	-	TRBJ2-3
TGTGCCAGTAGTGCCAATCGGGCCTCCCCCGCCGGCACTGAAGCTTTCTTT	CASSANRASPAGTEAFF	TRBV19	17	many	-	TRBJ1-1
TGTGCCAGCAGTGGGGGGACTAGCGGGACTAAATATTACAATGAGCAGTTCTTC	CASSGGTSGTKYYNEQFF	TRBV6-2/TRBV6-3	18	many	TRBD2	TRBJ2-1
TGTGCCACTTCCCCGGGGGGAAACACCGGGGAGCTGTTTTTT	CATSPGGNTGELFF	TRBV7-2	14	many	TRBD2	TRBJ2-2
TGCAGTGCTAATGGACTAGCGGTGGGGTACAATGAGCAGTTCTTC	CSANGLAVGYNEQFF	TRBV20-1	15	-	TRBD2	TRBJ2-1
TGTGCCAGCAGTTTGGGCATAGCGGGGCTGGGGGATACGCAGTATTTT	CASSLGIAGLGDTQYF	TRBV12-3/TRBV12-4	16	-	TRBD2	TRBJ2-3
TGTGCCAGCAGCTTATTAGGGACGCCCTTAAGCACAGATACGCAGTATTTT	CASSLLGTPLSTDTQYF	TRBV11-3	17	-	-	TRBJ2-3
TGTGCCAGCAGTTTATCTAGCGCGACAGGGAGTGGAAACACCATATATTTT	CASSLSSATGSGNTIYF	TRBV27	17	many	TRBD1	TRBJ1-3
TGTGCCAGCAGCTTTCTAACGACAGGGGGCTACAATGAGCAGTTCTTC	CASSFLTTGGYNEQFF	TRBV11-3	16	-	TRBD1	TRBJ2-1
TGTGCCAGCAGCCACCGGGACAGGCACTCCGAGCAGTACTTC	CASSHRDRHSEQYF	TRBV7-2	14	many	TRBD1	TRBJ2-7
TGTGCCAGCGGCCCCCAGCGGGTGTACAATGAGCAGTTCTTC	CASGPQRVYNEQFF	TRBV12-3/TRBV12-4	14	-	-	TRBJ2-1
TGTGCCAGCAGCCAGGGGACTACCCATTTGGAGACCCAGTACTTC	CASSQGTTHLETQYF	TRBV3-1	15	many	TRBD2	TRBJ2-5
TGTGCCAGCAGCTTGTGGGGGTCAGGGGCTTTCTTT	CASSLWGSGAFF	TRBV7-2	12	many	-	TRBJ1-1
TGTGCCAGCAGCCCGAACCAGGTCCTACTGTTTTTT	CASSPNQVLLFF	TRBV11-2	12	many	-	TRBJ1-4
TGTGCCAGCAGACCCCGGGGGGGATATGGCTACACCTTC	CASRPRGGYGYTF	TRBV2	13	many	-	TRBJ1-2
TGTGCCAGCAGCCCAGACCTTACGGGGCCCCAGCATTTT	CASSPDLTGPQHF	TRBV7-9	13	many	-	TRBJ1-5
TGTGCCAGCAGTGACAGTATACGGGGGACTAGCTGGGAGGCCGGGGAGCTGTTTTTT	CASSDSIRGTSWEAGELFF	TRBV6-1	19	many	TRBD2	TRBJ2-2
TGTGCCAGTAGTACTACCGGGACAGCGAATCAGCCCCAGCATTTT	CASSTTGTANQPQHF	TRBV19	15	many	TRBD1	TRBJ1-5
TGTGCCAGCAGTAACGGGGGGCTCTCGAAGGGCTACACCTTC	CASSNGGLSKGYTF	TRBV2	14	many	-	TRBJ1-2
TGCGCCAGCAGCTTGTGGGGGGGCACAGATACGCAGTATTTT	CASSLWGGTDTQYF	TRBV5-1	14	many	-	TRBJ2-3
TGCGCCAGCAGCCAAGAAAGTCCCGGGGAGCTATTTTTT	CASSQESPGELFF	TRBV4-1	13	few	-	TRBJ2-2
TGTGCCAGCAGCTTTATAAGAGGGACCCAGTACTTC	CASSFIRGTQYF	TRBV7-2	12	many	-	TRBJ2-5
TGCGCCAGCAGCCCCCGGGGGGGTGACACCGGGGAGCTGTTTTTT	CASSPRGGDTGELFF	TRBV5-1	15	many	TRBD2	TRBJ2-2
TGTGCCAGCAGCGCAGGGCCCGCGGGCAATCAGCCCCAGCATTTT	CASSAGPAGNQPQHF	TRBV6-1	15	many	-	TRBJ1-5
TGTGCCAGCAGCACTGACAGGAGAAATCCCGATGGCTACACCTTC	CASSTDRRNPDGYTF	TRBV2	15	many	-	TRBJ1-2
TGTGCCAGCAGCGAAAAAATTACAGGACAGGGACTCCAAGAGACCCAGTACTTC	CASSEKITGQGLQETQYF	TRBV5-6	18	many	TRBD1	TRBJ2-5
TGCGCCAGCAGCGCGGGGACAGGGGCGGTATATGGCTACACCTTC	CASSAGTGAVYGYTF	TRBV5-1	15	-	TRBD1	TRBJ1-2
TGTGCCAGTAGTCAAGGGGTGGTGACCGGGGAGCTGTTTTTT	CASSQGVVTGELFF	TRBV19	14	many	-	TRBJ2-2